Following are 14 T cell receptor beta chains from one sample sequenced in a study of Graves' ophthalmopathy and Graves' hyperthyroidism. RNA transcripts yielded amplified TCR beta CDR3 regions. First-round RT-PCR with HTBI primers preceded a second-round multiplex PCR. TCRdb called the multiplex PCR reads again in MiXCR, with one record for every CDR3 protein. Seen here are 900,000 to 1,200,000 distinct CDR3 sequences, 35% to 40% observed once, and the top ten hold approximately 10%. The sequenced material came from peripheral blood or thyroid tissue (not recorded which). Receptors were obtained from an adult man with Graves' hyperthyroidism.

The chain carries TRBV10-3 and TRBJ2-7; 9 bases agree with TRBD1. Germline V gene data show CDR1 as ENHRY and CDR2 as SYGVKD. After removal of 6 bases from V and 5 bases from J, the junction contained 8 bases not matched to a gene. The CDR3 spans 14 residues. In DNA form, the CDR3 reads TGTGCCATCAGAACCACGGGACAGGGTGACGAGCAGTACTTC. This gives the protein CAIRTTGQGDEQYF.

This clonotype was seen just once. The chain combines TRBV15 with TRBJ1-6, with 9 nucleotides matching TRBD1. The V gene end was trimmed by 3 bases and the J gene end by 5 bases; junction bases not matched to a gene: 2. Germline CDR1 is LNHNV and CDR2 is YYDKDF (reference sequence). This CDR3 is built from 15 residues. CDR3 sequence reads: CATSRGTGNNSPLHF. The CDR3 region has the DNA TGTGCCACCAGCAGGGGGACAGGGAATAATTCACCCCTCCACTTT.

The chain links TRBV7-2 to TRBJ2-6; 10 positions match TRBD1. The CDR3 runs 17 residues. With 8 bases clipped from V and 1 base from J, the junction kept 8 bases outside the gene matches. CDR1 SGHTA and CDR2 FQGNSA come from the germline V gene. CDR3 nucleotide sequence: TGTGCCAGCGCGAAATGGGACAGGGGTTCTGGGGCCAACGTCCTGACTTTC. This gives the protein CASAKWDRGSGANVLTF.

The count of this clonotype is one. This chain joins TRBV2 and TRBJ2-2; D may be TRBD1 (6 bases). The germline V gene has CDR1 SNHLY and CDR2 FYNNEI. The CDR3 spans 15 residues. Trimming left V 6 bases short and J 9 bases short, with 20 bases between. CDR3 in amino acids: CASSSPGVILRELFF. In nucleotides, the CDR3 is TGTGCCAGCAGCTCCCCAGGGGTGATTCTACGGGAGCTGTTTTTT.

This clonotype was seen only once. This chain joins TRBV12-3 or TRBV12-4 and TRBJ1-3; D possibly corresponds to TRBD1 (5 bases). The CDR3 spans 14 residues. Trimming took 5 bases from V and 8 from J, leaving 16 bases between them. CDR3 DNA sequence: TGTGCCAGCAGTGGCCAGGGCTATGGCTACACCATATATTTT. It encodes CASSGQGYGYTIYF.

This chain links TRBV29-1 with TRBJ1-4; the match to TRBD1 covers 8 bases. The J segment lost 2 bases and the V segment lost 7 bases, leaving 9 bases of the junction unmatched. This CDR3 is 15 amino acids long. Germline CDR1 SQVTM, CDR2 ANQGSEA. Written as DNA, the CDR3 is TGCAGCGAAGTGGGTACAGGGGGTACTAATGAAAAACTGTTTTTT. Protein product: CSEVGTGGTNEKLFF.

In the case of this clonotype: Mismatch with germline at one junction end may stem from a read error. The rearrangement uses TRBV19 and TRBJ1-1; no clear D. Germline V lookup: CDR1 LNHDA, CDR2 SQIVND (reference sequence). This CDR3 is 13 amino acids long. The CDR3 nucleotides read TGTGCCAGTAGTAACCGGGAGAACATTGAAGCTTTCTTT. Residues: CASSNRENIEAFF.

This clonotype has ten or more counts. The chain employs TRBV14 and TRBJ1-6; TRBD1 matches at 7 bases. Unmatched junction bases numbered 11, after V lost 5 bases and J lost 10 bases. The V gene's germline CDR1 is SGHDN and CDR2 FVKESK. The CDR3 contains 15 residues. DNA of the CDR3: TGTGCCAGCAGCTATCGACAGGGAGGTACGTCACCCCTCCACTTT. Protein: CASSYRQGGTSPLHF.

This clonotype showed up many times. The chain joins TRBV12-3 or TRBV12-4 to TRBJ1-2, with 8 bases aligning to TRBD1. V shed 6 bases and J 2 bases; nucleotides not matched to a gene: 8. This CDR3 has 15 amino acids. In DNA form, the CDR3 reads TGTGCCAGCAGCTTTTCCCGACAGGGGAACTATGGCTACACCTTC. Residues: CASSFSRQGNYGYTF.

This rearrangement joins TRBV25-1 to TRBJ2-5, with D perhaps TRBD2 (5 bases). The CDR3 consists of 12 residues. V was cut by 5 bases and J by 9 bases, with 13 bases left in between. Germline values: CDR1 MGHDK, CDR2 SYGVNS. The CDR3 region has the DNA TGTGCCAGCAGTTTCCCTTTAGCGCCCCAGTACTTC. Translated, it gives CASSFPLAPQYF.

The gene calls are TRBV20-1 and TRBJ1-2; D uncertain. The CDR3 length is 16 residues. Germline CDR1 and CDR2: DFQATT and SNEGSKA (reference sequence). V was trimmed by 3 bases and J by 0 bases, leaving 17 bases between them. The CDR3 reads CSARRGGPIANYGYTF. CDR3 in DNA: TGCAGTGCTAGGCGGGGAGGACCAATAGCTAACTATGGCTACACCTTC.

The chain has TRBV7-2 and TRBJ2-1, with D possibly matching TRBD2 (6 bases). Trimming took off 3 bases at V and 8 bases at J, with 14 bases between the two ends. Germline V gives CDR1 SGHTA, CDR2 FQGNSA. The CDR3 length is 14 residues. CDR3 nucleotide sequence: TGTGCCAGCAGCTTTCGGGACTTCGTCGATGAGCAGTTCTTC. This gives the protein CASSFRDFVDEQFF.

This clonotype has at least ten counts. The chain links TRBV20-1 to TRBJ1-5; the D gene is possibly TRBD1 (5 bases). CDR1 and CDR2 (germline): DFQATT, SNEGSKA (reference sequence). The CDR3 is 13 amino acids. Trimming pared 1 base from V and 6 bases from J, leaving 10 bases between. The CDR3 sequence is CSARGVGVQPQHF. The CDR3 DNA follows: TGCAGTGCTAGAGGGGTAGGGGTTCAGCCCCAGCATTTT.

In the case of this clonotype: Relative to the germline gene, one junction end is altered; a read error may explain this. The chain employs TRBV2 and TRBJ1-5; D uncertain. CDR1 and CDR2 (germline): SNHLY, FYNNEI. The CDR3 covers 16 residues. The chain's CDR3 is CASSQGGGRTDQPQHF. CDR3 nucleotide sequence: TGCGCCAGCAGCCAAGGTGGTGGACGGACGGATCAGCCCCAGCATTTT.